This entry features one TCR beta chain sequence. Treatment in this sample: oral pan-JAK inhibitor, 5-10 mg twice daily. RNA was extracted and reverse transcribed into cDNA as the sequencing template. Clones were sequenced by immunoSEQ multiplex PCR, and TCRdb holds only the in-frame ones, with some missing. Here the sample spans 90,000 to 150,000 clones, 50% to 75% being singletons. The data derive from a study of CD8+ T cells in alopecia areata. CDR3 length: 11 residues. Deletions cut 4 bases from V and 6 bases from J, with 3 bases between. The V gene's germline CDR1 is MNHEY and CDR2 SVGAGI. The chain links TRBV6-5 to TRBJ2-2, with D unresolved. This sequence was found in a human donor with alopecia areata. This specimen consisted of CD8+ T cells sorted from blood, obtained at week 4, from a patient treated with tofacitinib. The CDR3, as DNA: TGTGCCAGCAGTTTGGCCGGGGAGCTGTTTTTT. Protein product: CASSLAGELFF.